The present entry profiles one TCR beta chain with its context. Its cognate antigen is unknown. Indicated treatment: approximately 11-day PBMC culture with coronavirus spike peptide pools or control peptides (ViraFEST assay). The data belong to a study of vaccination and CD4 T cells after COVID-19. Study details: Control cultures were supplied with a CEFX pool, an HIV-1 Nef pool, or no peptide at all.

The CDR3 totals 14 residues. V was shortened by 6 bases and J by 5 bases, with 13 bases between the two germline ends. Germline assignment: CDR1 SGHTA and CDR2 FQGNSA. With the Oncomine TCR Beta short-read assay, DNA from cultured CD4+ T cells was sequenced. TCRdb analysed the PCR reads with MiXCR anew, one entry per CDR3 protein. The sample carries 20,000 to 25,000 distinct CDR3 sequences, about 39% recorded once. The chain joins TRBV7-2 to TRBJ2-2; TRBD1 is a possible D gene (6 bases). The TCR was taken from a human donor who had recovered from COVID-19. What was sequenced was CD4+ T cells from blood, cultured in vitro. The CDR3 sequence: CASSQQGITGELFF. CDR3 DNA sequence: TGTGCCAGCAGTCAACAGGGAATAACCGGGGAGCTGTTTTTT.